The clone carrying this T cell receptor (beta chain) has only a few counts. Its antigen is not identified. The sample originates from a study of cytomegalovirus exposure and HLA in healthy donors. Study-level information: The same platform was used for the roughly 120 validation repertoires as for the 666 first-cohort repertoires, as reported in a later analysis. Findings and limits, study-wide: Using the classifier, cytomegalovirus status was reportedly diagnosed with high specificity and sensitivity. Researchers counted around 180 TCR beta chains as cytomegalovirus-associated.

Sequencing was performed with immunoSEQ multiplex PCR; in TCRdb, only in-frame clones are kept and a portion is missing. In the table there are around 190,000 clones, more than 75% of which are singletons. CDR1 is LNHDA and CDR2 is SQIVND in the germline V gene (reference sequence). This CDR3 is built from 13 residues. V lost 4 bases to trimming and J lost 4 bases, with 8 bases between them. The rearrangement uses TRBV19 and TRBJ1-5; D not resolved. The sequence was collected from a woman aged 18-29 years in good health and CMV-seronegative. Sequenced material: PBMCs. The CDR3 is CASSRGSNQPQHF. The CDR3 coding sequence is TGTGCCAGTAGTAGAGGGTCAAATCAGCCCCAGCATTTT.